This paragraph reports one TCR beta chain. What it recognizes is unknown. One junction end does not reproduce the germline sequence, and a read error may be involved. The CDR3 is made up of 15 amino acids. Germline-derived CDR1 and CDR2 are MGHRA and YSYEKL. TCR beta cDNA was prepared out of 450 to 500 ng total RNA by means of a constant-region primer. Each TCR beta library was derived from three nested multiplex PCR rounds that employed slightly modified ARM-PCR. Investigators reported that the first two PCR rounds, at roughly 10 cycles each, used TRBV1-TRBV30 forward primers with a C-beta reverse primer. One entry per CDR3 protein results from TCRdb running MiXCR on the multiplex PCR reads. The sample lists 75,000 to 90,000 distinct CDR3 sequences; approximately 70% were seen once. Co-extraction of RNA and DNA was performed on roughly 20-31 mg of unsorted bulk tissue. Primary liver carcinoma in the patients was surgically resected. Collection of samples drew on five separate regions of each tumor.

This record belongs to a study of tumor-infiltrating lymphocytes in primary liver carcinoma. Overall study results and limits: Less overlap was seen in tumor-adjacent and tumor-blood pairs than in tumor region pairs. Merely some 7.5-25% of top clones spanned all five tumor regions.

Sequencing was done on a sample of liver tumor tissue from sampling region 1. Sample subset: tumor region T1, superior pole. This chain links TRBV4-1 with TRBJ2-3; a weak D match, TRBD2 (6 bases). The source is a man aged 40-55 years with primary liver carcinoma and hepatitis B virus infection. Here the CDR3 DNA reads TGCGTCAGCAGCCGAGCCGGGGGTACTACAGATACGCAGTACTTT. This sequence encodes CVSSRAGGTTDTQYF.